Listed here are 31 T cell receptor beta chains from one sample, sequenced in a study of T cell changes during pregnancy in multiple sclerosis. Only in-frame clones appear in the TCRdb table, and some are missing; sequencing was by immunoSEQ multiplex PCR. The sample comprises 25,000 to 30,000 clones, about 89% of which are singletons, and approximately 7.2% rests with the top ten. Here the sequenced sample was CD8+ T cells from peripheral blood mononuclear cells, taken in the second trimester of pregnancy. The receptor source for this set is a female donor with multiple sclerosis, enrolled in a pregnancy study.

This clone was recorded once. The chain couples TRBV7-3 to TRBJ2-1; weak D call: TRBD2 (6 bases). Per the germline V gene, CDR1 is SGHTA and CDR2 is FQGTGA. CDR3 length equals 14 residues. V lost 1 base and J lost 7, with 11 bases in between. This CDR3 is CASSLRGVGNEQFF. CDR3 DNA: TGTGCCAGCAGCTTAAGGGGGGTCGGAAATGAGCAGTTCTTC.

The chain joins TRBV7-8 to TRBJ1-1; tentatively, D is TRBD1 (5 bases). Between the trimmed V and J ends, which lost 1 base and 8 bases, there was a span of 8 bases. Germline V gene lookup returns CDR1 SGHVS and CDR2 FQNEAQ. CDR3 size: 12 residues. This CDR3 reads CASSLVSGEAFF. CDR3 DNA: TGTGCCAGCAGCTTAGTCTCAGGGGAAGCTTTCTTT.

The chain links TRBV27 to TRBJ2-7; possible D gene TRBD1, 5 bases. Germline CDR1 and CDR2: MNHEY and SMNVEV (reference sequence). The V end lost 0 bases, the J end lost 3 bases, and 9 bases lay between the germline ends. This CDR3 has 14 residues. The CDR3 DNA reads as TGTGCCAGCAGTTTATCTGGACAATACTACGAGCAGTACTTC. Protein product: CASSLSGQYYEQYF.

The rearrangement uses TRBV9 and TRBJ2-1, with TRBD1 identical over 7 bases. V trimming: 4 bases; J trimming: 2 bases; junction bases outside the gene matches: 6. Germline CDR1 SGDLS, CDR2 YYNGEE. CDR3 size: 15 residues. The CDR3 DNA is TGTGCCAGCAGCTTGACAGGGAGCCCCTACAATGAGCAGTTCTTC. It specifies CASSLTGSPYNEQFF.

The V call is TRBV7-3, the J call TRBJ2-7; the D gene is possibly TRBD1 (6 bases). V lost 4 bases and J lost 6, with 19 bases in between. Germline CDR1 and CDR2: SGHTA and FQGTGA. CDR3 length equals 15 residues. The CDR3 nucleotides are TGTGCCAGCAGCTCGACAGGTGGAGACACCCGCGAGCAGTACTTC. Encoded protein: CASSSTGGDTREQYF.

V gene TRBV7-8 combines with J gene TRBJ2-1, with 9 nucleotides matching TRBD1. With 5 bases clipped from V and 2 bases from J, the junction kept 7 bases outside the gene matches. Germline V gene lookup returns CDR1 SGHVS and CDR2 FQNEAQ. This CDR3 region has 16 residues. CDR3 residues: CASSPNDRGAYNEQFF. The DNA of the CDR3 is TGTGCCAGCAGCCCCAACGACAGGGGGGCCTACAATGAGCAGTTCTTC.

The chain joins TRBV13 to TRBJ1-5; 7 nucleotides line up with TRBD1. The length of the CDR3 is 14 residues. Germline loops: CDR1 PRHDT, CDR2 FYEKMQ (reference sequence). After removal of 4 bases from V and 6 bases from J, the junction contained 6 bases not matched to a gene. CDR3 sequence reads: CASSSRQGGQPQHF. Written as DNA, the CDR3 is TGTGCCAGCAGCTCCCGACAGGGAGGTCAGCCCCAGCATTTT.

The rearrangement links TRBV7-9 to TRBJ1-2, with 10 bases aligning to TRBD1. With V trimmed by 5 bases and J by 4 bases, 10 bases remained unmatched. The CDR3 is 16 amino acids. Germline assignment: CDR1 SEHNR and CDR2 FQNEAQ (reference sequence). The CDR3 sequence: CASSDPGTGVGYGYTF. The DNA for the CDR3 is TGTGCCAGCAGCGATCCCGGGACAGGGGTGGGCTATGGCTACACCTTC. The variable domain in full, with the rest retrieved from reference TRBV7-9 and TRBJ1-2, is DTGVSQNPRHKITKRGQNVTFRCDPISEHNRLYWYRQTLGQGPEFLTYFQNEAQLEKSRLLSDRFSAERPKGSFSTLEIQRTEQGDSAMYLCASSDPGTGVGYGYTFGSGTRLTVV.

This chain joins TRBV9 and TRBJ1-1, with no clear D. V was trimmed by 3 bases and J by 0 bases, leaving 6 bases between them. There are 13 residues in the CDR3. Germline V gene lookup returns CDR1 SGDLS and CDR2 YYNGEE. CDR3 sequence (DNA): TGTGCCAGCAGCGCCTCAGTGAACACTGAAGCTTTCTTT. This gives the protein CASSASVNTEAFF.

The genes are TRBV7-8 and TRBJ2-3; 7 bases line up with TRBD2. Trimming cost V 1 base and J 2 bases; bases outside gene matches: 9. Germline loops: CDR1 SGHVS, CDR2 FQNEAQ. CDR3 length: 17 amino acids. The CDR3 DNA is TGTGCCAGCAGCTTAGAAGTTGCTAGCGGATACACAGATACGCAGTATTTT. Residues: CASSLEVASGYTDTQYF.

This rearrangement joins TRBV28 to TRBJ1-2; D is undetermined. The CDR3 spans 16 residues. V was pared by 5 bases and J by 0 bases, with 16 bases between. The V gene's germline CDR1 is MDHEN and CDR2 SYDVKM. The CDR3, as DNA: TGTGCCAGCAGTCCCTTACTGGATAGCCCTAACTATGGCTACACCTTC. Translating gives CASSPLLDSPNYGYTF.

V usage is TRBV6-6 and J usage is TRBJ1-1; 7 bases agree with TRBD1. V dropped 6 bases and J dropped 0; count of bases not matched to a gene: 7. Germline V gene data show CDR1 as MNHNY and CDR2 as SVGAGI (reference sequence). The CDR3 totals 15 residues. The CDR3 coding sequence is TGTGCCAGCAGCTGGGACAGATCATTGAACACTGAAGCTTTCTTT. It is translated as CASSWDRSLNTEAFF.

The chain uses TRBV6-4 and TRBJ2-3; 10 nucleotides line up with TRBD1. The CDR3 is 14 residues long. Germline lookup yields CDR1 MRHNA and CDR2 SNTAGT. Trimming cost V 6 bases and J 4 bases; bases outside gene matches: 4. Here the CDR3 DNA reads TGTGCCAGCAGCGGGACAGGGGAGGCAGATACGCAGTATTTT. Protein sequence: CASSGTGEADTQYF.

The CDR3 spells CASSLDYRRLYSNQPQHF. The CDR3 DNA is TGTGCCAGCAGCTTAGATTACAGGAGACTTTATAGCAATCAGCCCCAGCATTTT. The J gene is TRBJ1-5, the V gene TRBV11-3; possible D gene TRBD1, 5 bases. Germline V gene lookup returns CDR1 SGHNT and CDR2 YENEEA. This CDR3 spans 18 amino acids. V was shortened by 0 bases and J by 0 bases, with 15 bases between the two germline ends.

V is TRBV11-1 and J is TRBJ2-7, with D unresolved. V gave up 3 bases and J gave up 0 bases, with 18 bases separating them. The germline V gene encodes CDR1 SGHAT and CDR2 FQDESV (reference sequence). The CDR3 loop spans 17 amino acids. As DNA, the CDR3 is TGTGCCAGCAGCTTGGCAGACTTCCCGGAATTCTCCTACGAGCAGTACTTC. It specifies CASSLADFPEFSYEQYF.

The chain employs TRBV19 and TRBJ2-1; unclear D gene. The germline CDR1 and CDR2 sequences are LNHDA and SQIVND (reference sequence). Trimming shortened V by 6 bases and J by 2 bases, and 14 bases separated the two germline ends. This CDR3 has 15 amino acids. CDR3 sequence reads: CASSSRVVAYNEQFF. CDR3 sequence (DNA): TGTGCCAGTAGCAGCCGGGTTGTTGCCTACAATGAGCAGTTCTTC. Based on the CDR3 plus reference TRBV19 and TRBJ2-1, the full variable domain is DGGITQSPKYLFRKEGQNVTLSCEQNLNHDAMYWYRQDPGQGLRLIYYSQIVNDFQKGDIAEGYSVSREKKESFPLTVTSAQKNPTAFYLCASSSRVVAYNEQFFGPGTRLTVL.

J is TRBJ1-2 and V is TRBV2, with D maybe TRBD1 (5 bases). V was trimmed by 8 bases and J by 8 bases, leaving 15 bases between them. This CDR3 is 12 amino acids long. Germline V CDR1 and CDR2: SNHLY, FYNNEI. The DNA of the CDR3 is TGTGCCAGCGGCGACAGAAAAAGAGGCTACACCTTC. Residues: CASGDRKRGYTF. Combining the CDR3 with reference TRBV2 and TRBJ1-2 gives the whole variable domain EPEVTQTPSHQVTQMGQEVILRCVPISNHLYFYWYRQILGQKVEFLVSFYNNEISEKSEIFDDQFSVERPDGSNFTLKIRSTKLEDSAMYFCASGDRKRGYTFGSGTRLTVV.

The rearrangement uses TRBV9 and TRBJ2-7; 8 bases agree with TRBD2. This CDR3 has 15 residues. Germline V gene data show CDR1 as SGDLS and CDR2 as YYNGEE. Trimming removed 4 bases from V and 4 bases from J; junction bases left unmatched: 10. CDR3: CASSPAGEVSYEQYF. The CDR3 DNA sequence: TGTGCCAGCAGCCCAGCGGGAGAGGTCTCGTACGAGCAGTACTTC. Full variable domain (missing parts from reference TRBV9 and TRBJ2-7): DSGVTQTPKHLITATGQRVTLRCSPRSGDLSVYWYQQSLDQGLQFLIQYYNGEERAKGNILERFSAQQFPDLHSELNLSSLELGDSALYFCASSPAGEVSYEQYFGPGTRLTVT.

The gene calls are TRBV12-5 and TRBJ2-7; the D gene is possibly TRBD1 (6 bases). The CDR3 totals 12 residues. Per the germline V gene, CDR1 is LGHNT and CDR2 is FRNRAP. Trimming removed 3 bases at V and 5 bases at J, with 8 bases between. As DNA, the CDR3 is TGTGCTAGTGGTTTCGGGACACACGAGCAGTACTTC. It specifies CASGFGTHEQYF.

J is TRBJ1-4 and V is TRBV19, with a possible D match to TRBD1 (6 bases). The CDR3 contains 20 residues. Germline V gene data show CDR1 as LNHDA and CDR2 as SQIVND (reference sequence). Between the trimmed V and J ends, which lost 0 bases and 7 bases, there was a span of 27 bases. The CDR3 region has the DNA TGTGCCAGTAGTATAGATTTAGGGCCAGGGGCCCAACCTGGGGGTGAAAAACTGTTTTTT. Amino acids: CASSIDLGPGAQPGGEKLFF.

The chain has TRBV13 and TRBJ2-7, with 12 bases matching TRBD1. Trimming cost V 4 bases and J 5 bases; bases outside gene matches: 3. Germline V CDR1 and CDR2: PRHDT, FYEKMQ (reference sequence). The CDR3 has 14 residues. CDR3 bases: TGTGCCAGCAGCTCCCGGGACAGGGGGCACGAGCAGTACTTC. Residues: CASSSRDRGHEQYF. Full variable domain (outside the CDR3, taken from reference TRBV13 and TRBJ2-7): AAGVIQSPRHLIKEKRETATLKCYPIPRHDTVYWYQQGPGQDPQFLISFYEKMQSDKGSIPDRFSAQQFSDYHSELNMSSLELGDSALYFCASSSRDRGHEQYFGPGTRLTVT.

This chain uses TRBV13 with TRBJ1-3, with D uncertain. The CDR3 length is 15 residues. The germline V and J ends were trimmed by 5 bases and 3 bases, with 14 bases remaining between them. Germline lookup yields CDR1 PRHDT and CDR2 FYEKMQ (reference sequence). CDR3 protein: CASSVSGVGGNTIYF. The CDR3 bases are TGTGCCAGCAGCGTATCAGGCGTTGGTGGAAACACCATATATTTT.

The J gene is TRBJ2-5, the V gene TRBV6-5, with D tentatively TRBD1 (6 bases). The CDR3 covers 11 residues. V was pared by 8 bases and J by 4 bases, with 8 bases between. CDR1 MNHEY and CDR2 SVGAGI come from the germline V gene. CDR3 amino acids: CASGQLETQYF. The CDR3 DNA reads TGTGCCAGCGGACAGTTAGAGACCCAGTACTTC.

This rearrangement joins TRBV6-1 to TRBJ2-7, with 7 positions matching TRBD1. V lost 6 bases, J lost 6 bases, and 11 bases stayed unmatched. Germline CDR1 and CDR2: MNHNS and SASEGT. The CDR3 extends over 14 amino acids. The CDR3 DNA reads TGTGCCAGCAGGGATGACAGGGTGTCAAGCGAGCAGTACTTC. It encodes CASRDDRVSSEQYF.

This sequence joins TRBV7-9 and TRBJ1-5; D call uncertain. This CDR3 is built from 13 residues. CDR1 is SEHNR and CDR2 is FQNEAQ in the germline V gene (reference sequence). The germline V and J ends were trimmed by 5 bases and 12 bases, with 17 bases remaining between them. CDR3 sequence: CASSPGRGDLQHF. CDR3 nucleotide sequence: TGTGCCAGCAGCCCCGGACGGGGAGACCTCCAGCATTTT.

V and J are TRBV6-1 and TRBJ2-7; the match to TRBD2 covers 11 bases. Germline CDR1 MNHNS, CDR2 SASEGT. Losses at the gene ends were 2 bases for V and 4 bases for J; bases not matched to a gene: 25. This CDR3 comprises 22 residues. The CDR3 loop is CASSERDWGLAEPGPLPYEQYF. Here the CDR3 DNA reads TGTGCCAGCAGTGAAAGGGATTGGGGACTAGCGGAGCCGGGCCCCCTTCCTTACGAGCAGTACTTC.

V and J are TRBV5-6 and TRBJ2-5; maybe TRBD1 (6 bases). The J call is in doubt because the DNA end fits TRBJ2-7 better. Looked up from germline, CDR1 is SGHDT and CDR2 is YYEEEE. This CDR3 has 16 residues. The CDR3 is CASSLVGRDKVDEQYF. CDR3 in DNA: TGTGCCAGCAGCTTGGTCGGCCGGGACAAGGTAGACGAGCAGTACTTC.

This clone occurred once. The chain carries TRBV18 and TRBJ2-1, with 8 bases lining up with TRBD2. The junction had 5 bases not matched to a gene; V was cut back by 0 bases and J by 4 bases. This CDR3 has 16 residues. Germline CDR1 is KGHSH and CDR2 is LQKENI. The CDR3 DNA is TGTGCCAGCTCACCACCGGGCCTAGCGGGTTACAATGAGCAGTTCTTC. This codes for CASSPPGLAGYNEQFF.

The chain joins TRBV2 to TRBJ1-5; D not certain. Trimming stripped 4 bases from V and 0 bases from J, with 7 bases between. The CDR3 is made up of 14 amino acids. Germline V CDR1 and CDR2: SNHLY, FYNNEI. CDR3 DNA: TGTGCCAGCAGTGGCGGGTATAGCAATCAGCCCCAGCATTTT. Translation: CASSGGYSNQPQHF. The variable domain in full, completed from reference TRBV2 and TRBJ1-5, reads EPEVTQTPSHQVTQMGQEVILRCVPISNHLYFYWYRQILGQKVEFLVSFYNNEISEKSEIFDDQFSVERPDGSNFTLKIRSTKLEDSAMYFCASSGGYSNQPQHFGDGTRLSIL.

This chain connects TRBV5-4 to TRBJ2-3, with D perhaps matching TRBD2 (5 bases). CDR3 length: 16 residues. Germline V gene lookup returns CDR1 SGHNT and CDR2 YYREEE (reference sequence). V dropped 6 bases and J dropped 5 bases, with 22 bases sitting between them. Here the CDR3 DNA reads TGTGCCAGCACCCGAAGCCGGGGAGCGCCAGAAGATACGCAGTATTTT. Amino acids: CASTRSRGAPEDTQYF.

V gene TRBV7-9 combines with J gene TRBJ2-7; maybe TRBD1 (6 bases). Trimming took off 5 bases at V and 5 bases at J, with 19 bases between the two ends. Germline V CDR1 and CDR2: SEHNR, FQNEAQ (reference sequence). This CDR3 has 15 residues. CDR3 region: CASSPPVGRGHEQYF. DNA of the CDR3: TGTGCCAGCAGCCCCCCCGTCGGCAGGGGCCACGAGCAGTACTTC.